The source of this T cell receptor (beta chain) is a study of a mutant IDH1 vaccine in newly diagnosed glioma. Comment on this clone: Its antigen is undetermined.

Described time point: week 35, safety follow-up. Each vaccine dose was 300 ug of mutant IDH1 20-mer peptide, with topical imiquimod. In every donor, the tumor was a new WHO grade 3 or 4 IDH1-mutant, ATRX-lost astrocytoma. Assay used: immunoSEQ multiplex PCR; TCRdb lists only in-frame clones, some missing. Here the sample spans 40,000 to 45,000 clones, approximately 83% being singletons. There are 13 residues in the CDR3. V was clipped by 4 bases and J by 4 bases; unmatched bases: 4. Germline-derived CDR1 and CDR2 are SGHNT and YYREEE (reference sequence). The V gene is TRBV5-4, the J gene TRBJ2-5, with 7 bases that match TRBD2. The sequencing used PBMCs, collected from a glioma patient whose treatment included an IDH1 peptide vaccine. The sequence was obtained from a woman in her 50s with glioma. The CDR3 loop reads CASSRGEGETQYF. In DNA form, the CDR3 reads TGTGCCAGCAGCCGGGGGGAGGGAGAGACCCAGTACTTC. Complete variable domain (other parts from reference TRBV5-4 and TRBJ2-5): ETGVTQSPTHLIKTRGQQVTLRCSSQSGHNTVSWYQQALGQGPQFIFQYYREEENGRGNFPPRFSGLQFPNYSSELNVNALELDDSALYLCASSRGEGETQYFGPGTRLLVL.